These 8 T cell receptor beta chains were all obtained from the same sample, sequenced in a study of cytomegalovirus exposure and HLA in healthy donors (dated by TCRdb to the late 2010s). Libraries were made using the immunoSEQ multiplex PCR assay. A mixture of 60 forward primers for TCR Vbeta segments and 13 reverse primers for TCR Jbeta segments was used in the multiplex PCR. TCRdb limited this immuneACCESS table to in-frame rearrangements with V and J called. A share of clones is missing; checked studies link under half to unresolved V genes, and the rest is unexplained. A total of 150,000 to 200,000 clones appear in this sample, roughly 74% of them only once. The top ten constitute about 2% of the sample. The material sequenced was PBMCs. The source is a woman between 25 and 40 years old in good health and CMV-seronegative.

CDR3 in DNA: TGTGCCAGTATGGGGTTTGGCGGAGGGGTCAGAAGCAATCAGCCCCAGCATTTT. Amino acids: CASMGFGGGVRSNQPQHF. This chain connects TRBV19 to TRBJ1-5, with D maybe TRBD1 (5 bases). Germline CDR1 LNHDA, CDR2 SQIVND (reference sequence). This CDR3 contains 18 residues. V shed 7 bases and J shed 1 base, with 23 bases lying between them.

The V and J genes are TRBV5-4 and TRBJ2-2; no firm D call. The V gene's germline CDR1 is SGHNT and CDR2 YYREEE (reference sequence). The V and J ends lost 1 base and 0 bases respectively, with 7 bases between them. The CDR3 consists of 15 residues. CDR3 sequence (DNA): TGTGCCAGCAGCTTGATCCAGACGAACACCGGGGAGCTGTTTTTT. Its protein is CASSLIQTNTGELFF.

CDR3 protein: CASSLVSGSGYEQYF. The DNA of the CDR3 is TGTGCCAGCAGCCTCGTTAGCGGGAGCGGGTACGAGCAGTACTTC. The J gene is TRBJ2-7, the V gene TRBV4-2, with 9 bases lining up with TRBD2. This CDR3 spans 15 amino acids. After removal of 4 bases from V and 4 bases from J, the junction contained 8 bases not matched to a gene. Germline CDR1 and CDR2: LGHNA and YNFKEQ.

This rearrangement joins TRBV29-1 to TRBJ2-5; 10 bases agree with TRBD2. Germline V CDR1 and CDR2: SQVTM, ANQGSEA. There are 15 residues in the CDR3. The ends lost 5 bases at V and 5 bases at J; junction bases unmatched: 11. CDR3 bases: TGCAGCGTTACAAGCGGGGGGGCCTTCTCGGAGACCCAGTACTTC. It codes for CSVTSGGAFSETQYF.

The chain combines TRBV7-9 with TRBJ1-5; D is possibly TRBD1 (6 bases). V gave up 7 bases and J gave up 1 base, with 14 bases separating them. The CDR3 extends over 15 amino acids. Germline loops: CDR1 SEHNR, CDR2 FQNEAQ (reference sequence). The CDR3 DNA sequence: TGTGCCAGCACCCAATCTGGACAGAGCAATCAGCCCCAGCATTTT. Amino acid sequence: CASTQSGQSNQPQHF.

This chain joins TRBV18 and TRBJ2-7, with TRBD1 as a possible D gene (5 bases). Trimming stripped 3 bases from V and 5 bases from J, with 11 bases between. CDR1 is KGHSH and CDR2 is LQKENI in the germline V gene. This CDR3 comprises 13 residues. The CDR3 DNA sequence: TGTGCCAGCTCACCCCAGGGTGGCCACGAGCAGTACTTC. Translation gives CASSPQGGHEQYF.

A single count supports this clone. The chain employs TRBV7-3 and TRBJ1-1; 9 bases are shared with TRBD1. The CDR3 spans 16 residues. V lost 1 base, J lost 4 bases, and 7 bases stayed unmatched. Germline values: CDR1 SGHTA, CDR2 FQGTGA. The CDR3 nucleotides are TGTGCCAGCAGCTTAATTGGCGAACAGGGGGCCACTGAAGCTTTCTTT. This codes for CASSLIGEQGATEAFF.

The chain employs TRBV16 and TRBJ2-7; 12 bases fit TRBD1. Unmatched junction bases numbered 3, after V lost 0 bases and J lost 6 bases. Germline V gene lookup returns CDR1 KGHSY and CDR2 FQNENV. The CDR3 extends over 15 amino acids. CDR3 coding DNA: TGTGCCAGCAGCCAATCCGGGACAGGGGGCGGCGAGCAGTACTTC. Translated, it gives CASSQSGTGGGEQYF.